What follows is one T cell receptor beta chain and its context. The antigen remains undetermined. The entry originates in a study of T cell responses to AZD1222 COVID-19 vaccine. Notes on the study in general: Just a handful of AZD1222 recipients tested seropositive at baseline. Spike-specific TCR depth and breadth grew after two AZD1222 doses. Nearly half of spike-specific TCRs reportedly target variant regions that are unmutated in the B.1.351 and B.1.1.7 variants.

Germline CDR1 reads SEHNR; CDR2 reads FQNEAQ (reference sequence). V was pared by 5 bases and J by 6 bases, with 10 bases of the junction left unmatched. This CDR3 is built from 14 residues. Generated by immunoSEQ multiplex PCR, the TCRdb table keeps only in-frame clones and is missing some. The repertoire holds approximately 94,000 clones, with 80% to 90% as singletons. The chain combines TRBV7-9 with TRBJ2-7; TRBD2 aligns across 7 bases. The starting material was peripheral blood, obtained on day 0 of MenACWY control vaccination. The sequence was collected from an adult in good health. CDR3 sequence (DNA): TGTGCCAGCAGCGCCTCGGCGCGGGAGTCCGAGCAGTACTTC. Translating gives CASSASARESEQYF.